This T cell receptor (beta chain) was identified during a study of cytomegalovirus exposure and HLA in healthy donors. About the study: Per a later analysis, the roughly 680 first-cohort and 100 to 150 validation repertoires shared one platform.

The CDR3 sequence is 15 residues long. The ends were cut back, 4 bases at V and 1 base at J, with 11 bases in the middle. From germline, CDR1 is SGHDN and CDR2 FVKESK. It was the roughly 130-subject validation cohort, separate from the approximately 670-subject first cohort, to which the donors belonged. A word on this clone: The antigen is undetermined. This CDR3 is also generated by other DNA sequences in the sample.

Using immunoSEQ multiplex PCR, the repertoire was profiled, and TCRdb retains in-frame clones only, with some absent. Of approximately 71,000 clones listed, around 90% are singletons. Points from the study as a whole: Some TCR beta chains (about 180 of them) were listed as cytomegalovirus-associated. The finding came from a later analysis; first-cohort TCR clusters tended to co-occur in the roughly 120 validation repertoires.

This TCR came from a man aged 18 to 30 in good health and CMV-seronegative. The specimen was PBMCs. This chain connects TRBV14 to TRBJ2-1, with D unclear. In nucleotides, the CDR3 is TGTGCCAGCAGCCCGCTGGGCAGTTCCTACAATGAGCAGTTCTTC. The encoded protein is CASSPLGSSYNEQFF.